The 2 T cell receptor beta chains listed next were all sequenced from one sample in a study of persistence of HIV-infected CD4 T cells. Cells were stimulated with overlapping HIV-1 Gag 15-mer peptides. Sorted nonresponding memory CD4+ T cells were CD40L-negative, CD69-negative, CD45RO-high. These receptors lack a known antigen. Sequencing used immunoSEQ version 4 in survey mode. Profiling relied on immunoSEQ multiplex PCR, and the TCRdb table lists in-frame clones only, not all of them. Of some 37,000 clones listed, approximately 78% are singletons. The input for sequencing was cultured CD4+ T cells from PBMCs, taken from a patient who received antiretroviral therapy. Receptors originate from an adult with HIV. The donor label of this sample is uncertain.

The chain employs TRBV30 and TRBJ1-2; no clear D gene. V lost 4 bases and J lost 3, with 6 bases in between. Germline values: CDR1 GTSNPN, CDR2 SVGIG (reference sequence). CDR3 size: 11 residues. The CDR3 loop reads CAWKPDYGYTF. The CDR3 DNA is TGTGCCTGGAAGCCGGACTATGGCTACACCTTC.

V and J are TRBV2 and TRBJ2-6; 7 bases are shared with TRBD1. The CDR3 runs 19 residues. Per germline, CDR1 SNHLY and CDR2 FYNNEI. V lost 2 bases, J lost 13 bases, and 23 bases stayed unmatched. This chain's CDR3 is CASSEFSFWSGQTDLVLTF. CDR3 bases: TGTGCCAGCAGTGAATTTTCTTTTTGGTCGGGACAGACCGATCTTGTCCTGACTTTC.